One and the same sample provided the 5 T cell receptor beta chains below, sequenced in a study of T cells after yellow fever vaccination. TCRdb re-called the 5' RACE reads with MiXCR, one entry per CDR3 protein. Of 25,000 to 35,000 distinct CDR3 sequences in the sample, 6.3% are singletons; the top ten hold roughly 25%. The specimen comprised PBMCs, either bulk or a sorted T-cell subset (CD4+, CD8+, memory, or dextramer-sorted; not recorded which), sampled on the day of the yellow fever booster vaccination. The origin of the receptors is a young man who received the YFV17D yellow fever vaccine.

This clonotype was detected ten times or more. This chain uses TRBV5-4 with TRBJ1-2, with D possibly matching TRBD1 (5 bases). The ends were cut back, 4 bases at V and 8 bases at J, with 18 bases in the middle. Germline-derived CDR1 and CDR2 are SGHNT and YYREEE (reference sequence). The CDR3 length is 14 residues. For the CDR3, the DNA is TGTGCCAGCAGCACCCAAACAGGACTCCTAGGCTACACCTTC. It translates to CASSTQTGLLGYTF.

This clonotype appeared many times. The CDR3 here is CASRLNSGDEQFF. In DNA form, the CDR3 reads TGTGCCAGCAGGTTGAATTCGGGGGATGAGCAGTTCTTC. The chain combines TRBV6-1 with TRBJ2-1; TRBD2 might be the D (6 bases). V dropped 6 bases and J dropped 8 bases, with 14 bases sitting between them. CDR1 is MNHNS and CDR2 is SASEGT in the germline V gene. This CDR3 has 13 residues.

This clonotype occurred many times. The chain links TRBV2 to TRBJ1-1; TRBD1 matches at 11 bases. V shed 9 bases and J 2 bases; nucleotides not matched to a gene: 2. The CDR3 runs 13 residues. Germline V CDR1 and CDR2: SNHLY, FYNNEI. CDR3 bases: TGTGCCAGTCGGACAGGGGGCAACACTGAAGCTTTCTTT. Translation: CASRTGGNTEAFF.

The sample holds many counts of this clonotype. The chain recombines TRBV28 with TRBJ1-5; 9 nucleotides match TRBD1. The CDR3 has 14 amino acids. The V segment lost 7 bases and the J segment 5 bases; nucleotides outside the gene matches: 6. CDR1 is MDHEN, CDR2 SYDVKM, per germline. The CDR3 here is CASIPGQGYQPQHF. The CDR3 bases are TGTGCCAGCATCCCGGGACAGGGTTATCAGCCCCAGCATTTT.

This clonotype appeared many times. The chain is built from TRBV6-2 or TRBV6-3 and TRBJ2-7, with TRBD1 matching 8 bases. Germline CDR1 reads MNHEY; CDR2 reads SVGEGT. Trimming cost V 5 bases and J 10 bases; bases outside gene matches: 13. This CDR3 is built from 14 residues. The CDR3: CASSTGTGSFSQYF. CDR3 coding DNA: TGTGCCAGCAGTACCGGGACAGGAAGTTTTAGCCAGTACTTC.